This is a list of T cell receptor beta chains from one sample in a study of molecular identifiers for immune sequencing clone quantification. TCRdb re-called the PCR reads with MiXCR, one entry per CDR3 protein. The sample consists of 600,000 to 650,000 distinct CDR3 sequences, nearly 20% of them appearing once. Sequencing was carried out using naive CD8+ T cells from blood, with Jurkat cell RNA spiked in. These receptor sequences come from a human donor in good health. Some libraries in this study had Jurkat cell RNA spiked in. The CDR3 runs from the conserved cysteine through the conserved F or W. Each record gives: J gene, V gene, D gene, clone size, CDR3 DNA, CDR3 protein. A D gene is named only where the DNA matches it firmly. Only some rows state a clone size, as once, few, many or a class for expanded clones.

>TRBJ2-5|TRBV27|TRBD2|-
TGTGCCAGCAGTTTTGGACTAGCGGGGGAACGGTACTTC
CASSFGLAGERYF
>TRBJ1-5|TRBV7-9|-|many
TGTGCCAGCACTACCCCGGGACGCCTCCGTGATCAGCCCCAGCATTTT
CASTTPGRLRDQPQHF
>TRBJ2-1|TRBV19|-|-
TGTGCCAGTAGTTACAGGGGTAGGGGGGGTGAGCAGTTCTTC
CASSYRGRGGEQFF
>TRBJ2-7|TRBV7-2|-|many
TGTGCCAGCAGCTGGGGGGGGCCGGGACACGAGCAGTACTTC
CASSWGGPGHEQYF
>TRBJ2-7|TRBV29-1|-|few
TGCAGCGTTTGCGACGGCCTACGTCCCACCTACGAGCAGTACTTC
CSVCDGLRPTYEQYF
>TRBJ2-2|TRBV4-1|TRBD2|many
TGCGCCAGCAGCCCGTCTAGCGGGAGAACCGGGGAGCTGTTTTTT
CASSPSSGRTGELFF
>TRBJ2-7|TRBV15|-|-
TGTGCCACCAGGTACCGGGATCAGGCGGCTTACGAGCAGTACTTC
CATRYRDQAAYEQYF
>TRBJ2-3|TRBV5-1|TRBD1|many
TGCGCCAGCAGCATCACAGGGGGCTTCACAGATACGCAGTATTTT
CASSITGGFTDTQYF
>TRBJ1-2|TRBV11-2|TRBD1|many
TGTGCCAGCAGCCAGGGGGGCACTCCCCATGGCTACACCTTC
CASSQGGTPHGYTF
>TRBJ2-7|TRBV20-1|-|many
TGCAGTGGGCGAGCCATCTCGGAGAGCTCCTACGAGCAGTACTTC
CSGRAISESSYEQYF
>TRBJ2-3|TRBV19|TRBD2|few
TGTGCCAGTGGTATGATCTTACTAGCGGGGGACACAGATACGCAGTATTTT
CASGMILLAGDTDTQYF
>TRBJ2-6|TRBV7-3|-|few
TGTGCCAGCAGCACAAACCGACCGGGGGCGCCCGGGGCCAACGTCCTGACTTTC
CASSTNRPGAPGANVLTF
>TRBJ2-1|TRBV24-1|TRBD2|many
TGTGCCACCAGTGATTTGGGGACTAGCTACAATGAGCAGTTCTTC
CATSDLGTSYNEQFF
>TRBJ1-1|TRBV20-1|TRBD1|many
TGCAGTAGTGCTCCGGGACAGGGGGCCAACACTGAAGCTTTCTTT
CSSAPGQGANTEAFF
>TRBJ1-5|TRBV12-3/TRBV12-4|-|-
TGTGCCAGCAGCTCTACAGGCTCGTGGGGGTCCCCCCAGCATTTT
CASSSTGSWGSPQHF
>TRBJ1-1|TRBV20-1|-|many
TGCAGTGCTAGAGATGGAGGGGTCACGAACACTGAAGCTTTCTTT
CSARDGGVTNTEAFF
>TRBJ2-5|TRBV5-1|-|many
TGCGCCAGCAGCTTGGCCTACAGCGTCGAGACCCAGTACTTC
CASSLAYSVETQYF
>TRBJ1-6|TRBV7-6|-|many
TGTGCCAGCAGCCGGGAGCCACAACCCCTTTCACCCCTCCACTTT
CASSREPQPLSPLHF
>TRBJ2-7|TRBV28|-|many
TGTGCCAGCAGTTTAGGCAGGGTCGTTACCGAGCAGTACTTC
CASSLGRVVTEQYF
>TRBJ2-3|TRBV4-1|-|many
TGCGCCAGCAGCCAAGTGGGGGCTCGGGGCACAGATACGCAGTATTTT
CASSQVGARGTDTQYF
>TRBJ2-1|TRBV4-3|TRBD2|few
TGCGCCAGCAGCCAAGAACGCGGGACTAGGGGCCGCAATGAGCAGTTCTTC
CASSQERGTRGRNEQFF
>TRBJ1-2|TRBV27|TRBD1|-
TGTGCCAGCAGTTCCAGACAGGGCTACTATGGCTACACCTTC
CASSSRQGYYGYTF
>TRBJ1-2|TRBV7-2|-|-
TGTGCCAGCAGCTTAGGAAGTGGGGACTCCTATGGCTACACCTTC
CASSLGSGDSYGYTF
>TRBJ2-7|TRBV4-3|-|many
TGCGCCAGCAGCCTATCGACAGGCCTGGGCGAGCAGTACTTC
CASSLSTGLGEQYF
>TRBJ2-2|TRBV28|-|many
TGTGCCAGCACTCTTGCAGGGGAGCTGTTTTTT
CASTLAGELFF
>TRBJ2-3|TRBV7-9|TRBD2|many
TGTGCCAGCAGCTATCTAGCGGGGGGACTCACAGATACGCAGTATTTT
CASSYLAGGLTDTQYF
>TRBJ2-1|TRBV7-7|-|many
TGTGCTAGCAGCCCCACCGAGAGAGGGGAGCAGTTCTTC
CASSPTERGEQFF
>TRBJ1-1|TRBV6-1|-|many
TGTGCCAGCGAAGGGGCAACTGAAGCTTTCTTT
CASEGATEAFF
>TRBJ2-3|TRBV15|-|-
TGTGCCACCAGCAGTCAAGGGAGACGCACAGATACGCAGTATTTT
CATSSQGRRTDTQYF
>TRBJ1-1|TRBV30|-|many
TGTGCCTGGAGGGACGGTTACACTGAAGCTTTCTTT
CAWRDGYTEAFF
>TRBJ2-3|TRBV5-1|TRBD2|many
TGCGCCAGCAGCTTGGATGCTAGCGGGACATGGGATACGCAGTATTTT
CASSLDASGTWDTQYF
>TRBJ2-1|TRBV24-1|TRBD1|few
TGTGCCACCAGTGGGGGGACAGGGGGCGGCTACAATGAGCAGTTCTTC
CATSGGTGGGYNEQFF
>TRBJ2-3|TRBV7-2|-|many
TGTGCCAGCAGCTTAGCGCGGGACTTACTCGGTAATACGCAGTATTTT
CASSLARDLLGNTQYF
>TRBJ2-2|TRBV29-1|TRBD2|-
TGCAGCGTTGCCGGACTAGCGGGAGTACCCGGGGAGCTGTTTTTT
CSVAGLAGVPGELFF
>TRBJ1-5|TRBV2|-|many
TGTGCCAGCAGTGAACTCAGCCTGCTTGGAAGCAATCAGCCCCAGCATTTT
CASSELSLLGSNQPQHF
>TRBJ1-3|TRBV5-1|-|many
TGCGCCAGCACAGACAGGCCCCTCTCTGGAAACACCATATATTTT
CASTDRPLSGNTIYF
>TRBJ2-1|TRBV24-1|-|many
TGTGCCACCAGTGATTTTACGGGAATCAATGAGCAGTTCTTC
CATSDFTGINEQFF
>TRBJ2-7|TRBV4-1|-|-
TGCACCAGCAGCCACGGGACGGAGGGTTCGGACGAGCAGTACTTC
CTSSHGTEGSDEQYF
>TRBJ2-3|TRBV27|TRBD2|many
TGTGCCAGCAGTTTAAGAGCGGGGGGGGCCGATACGCAGTATTTT
CASSLRAGGADTQYF
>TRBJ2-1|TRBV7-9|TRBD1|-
TGTGCCAGCAGGACAGGGGGGGGTGAGCAGTTCTTC
CASRTGGGEQFF
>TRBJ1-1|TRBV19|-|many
TGTGCCAGTAACATAGGTGGGGATAAGAACACTGAAGCTTTCTTT
CASNIGGDKNTEAFF
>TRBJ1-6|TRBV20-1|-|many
TGCAGTGCTAGAGAGACGATTGGGGTTGATTCACCCCTCCACTTT
CSARETIGVDSPLHF